This TCR beta chain stems from a study of Ad26.COV2.S vaccination and SARS-CoV-2 variants. The CDR3 loop spans 13 amino acids. Unmatched junction bases numbered 4, after V lost 4 bases and J lost 5 bases. Germline V gene sequence: CDR1 LNHDA, CDR2 SQIVND (reference sequence). Regarding the study as a whole: Breadth of non-spike TCRs did not differ between vaccinees and placebo recipients. Vaccine recipients posted higher spike-specific TCR breadth than their placebo counterparts.

TCRdb's copy holds only in-frame clones and misses some; the assay was immunoSEQ multiplex PCR. The table has approximately 340,000 clones, approximately 90% seen once. Concerning this clone: The antigen remains undetermined.

The TCR comes from a human donor who had recovered from COVID-19. J is TRBJ2-7 and V is TRBV19, with 8 bases lining up with TRBD1. The sequencing used peripheral blood, collected after recovery from COVID-19. The CDR3: CASSSGQGHEQYF. CDR3 DNA: TGTGCCAGTAGTAGTGGACAGGGCCACGAGCAGTACTTC.